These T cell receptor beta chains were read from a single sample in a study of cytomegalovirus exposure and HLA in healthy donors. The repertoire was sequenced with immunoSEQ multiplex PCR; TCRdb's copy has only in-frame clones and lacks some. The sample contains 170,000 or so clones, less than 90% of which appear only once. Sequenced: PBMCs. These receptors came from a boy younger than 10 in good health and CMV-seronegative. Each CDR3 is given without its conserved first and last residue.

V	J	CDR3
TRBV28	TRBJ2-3	ASSLWGRASTDTQY
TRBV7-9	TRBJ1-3	ASSYPRGNGNTIY
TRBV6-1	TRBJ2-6	ASSEDQSGTPKTSGANVLT
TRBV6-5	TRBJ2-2	ASRRRTGFTGELF
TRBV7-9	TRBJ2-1	ASSLDLGLSYNEQF
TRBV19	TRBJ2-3	ASSIFGPGQASDTQY
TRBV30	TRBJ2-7	AWRRGLAASYEQY
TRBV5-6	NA	ASSTGIFYEQY
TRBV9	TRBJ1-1	ASSVQSGNTEAF
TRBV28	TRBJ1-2	ASSFRTGYGYT
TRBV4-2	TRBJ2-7	ASSQESGSSYEQY
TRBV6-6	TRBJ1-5	ASLRVDSNQPQH
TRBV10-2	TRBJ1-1	ASSTLNTEAF
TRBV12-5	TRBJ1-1	ASGWRQVNTEAF